This paragraph reports one TCR beta chain. Antigen specificity is unknown. The junction departs from the called germline gene at one end, perhaps through a read error. These data come from a study of cytomegalovirus exposure and HLA in healthy donors. For the study at large: The study placed about 86% of its approximately 360 genotyped donors in the Caucasian-associated ancestry cluster. Study results and caveats: Later, an analysis found that common viral pathogens appeared to be linked with several of the most significant clusters. A classifier reportedly called cytomegalovirus status with high sensitivity and specificity. According to an earlier analysis, most TCR beta V segments yielded productive rearrangements about 87% or about 30% of the time.

PCR was performed using 60 Vbeta and 13 Jbeta primers. Clones were sequenced by immunoSEQ multiplex PCR, and TCRdb holds only the in-frame ones, with some missing. The data hold around 130,000 clones, with 70% to 90% observed a single time. The receptor was derived from a woman aged 40 to 55 in good health and CMV-seropositive. Source material: PBMCs.

In DNA form, the CDR3 reads TGTGCTAGCAGCCCGGACAGCCGATCGTACCAAGAGACCCAGTACTTC. Its protein is CASSPDSRSYQETQYF. J is TRBJ2-5 and V is TRBV7-7, with a weak D call TRBD1 (6 bases). The CDR3 consists of 16 residues. Per the germline V gene, CDR1 is SSHAT and CDR2 is FNYEAQ (reference sequence).